The T cell receptor beta chain described here comes from a study of shared T cell receptors in the human thymus. Assay used: immunoSEQ multiplex PCR; TCRdb lists only in-frame clones, some missing. The sample consists of 500,000 to 550,000 clones, about 84% of them appearing once. CDR1 and CDR2 (germline): LGHNA, YSLEER. The CDR3 sequence is 15 residues long. The V gene lost 0 bases and the J gene lost 8 bases, with 13 bases spanning the gap. These same data were also listed under a study on human thymus T cells. That study adds: Donation came from healthy Finnish infants having corrective surgery for congenital heart defects. Corrective cardiac surgery supplied the resected thymus tissue. Thymic as well as blood repertoires seemed to favor certain V and J genes unevenly. Unrelated individuals were reported by related research to share highly overlapping thymic repertoires.

What was sequenced was thymocytes. The source of this sequence is a boy under three years old with a congenital heart defect. The chain employs TRBV4-3 and TRBJ1-4; D is unresolved. The CDR3, as DNA: TGCGCCAGCAGCCAAGATTTCCGGGTCGGCGAAAAACTGTTTTTT. Its translation: CASSQDFRVGEKLFF.